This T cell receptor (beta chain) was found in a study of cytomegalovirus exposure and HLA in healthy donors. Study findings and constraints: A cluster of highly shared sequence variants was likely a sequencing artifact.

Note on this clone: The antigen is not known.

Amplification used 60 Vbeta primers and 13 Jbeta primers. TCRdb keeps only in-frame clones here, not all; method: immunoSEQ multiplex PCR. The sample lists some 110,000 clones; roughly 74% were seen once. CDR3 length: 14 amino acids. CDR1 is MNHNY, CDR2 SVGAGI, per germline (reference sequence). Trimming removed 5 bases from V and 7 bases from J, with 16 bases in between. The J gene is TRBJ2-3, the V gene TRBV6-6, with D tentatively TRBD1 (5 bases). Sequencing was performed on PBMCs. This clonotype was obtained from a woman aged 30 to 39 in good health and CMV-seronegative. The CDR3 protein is CASSIIQGTNTQYF. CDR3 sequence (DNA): TGTGCCAGCAGTATAATCCAGGGTACGAATACGCAGTATTTT.